This TCR beta chain emerged from a study of blood T cell repertoires in COVID-19 (dated by TCRdb to 2018 to 2021). Concerning the study at large: Samples from collaborators originated in the United States, Italy and Spain and spanned both the acute and convalescent phases of COVID-19. The prospective study material was composed of cDNA or gDNA derived from T cells, B-cell-depleted T cells, or PBMCs. Subjects who had been exposed to COVID-19, were actively infected with it, or had recovered from it provided the deeply sampled blood TCRbeta repertoires that made up the dataset. The repertoires were made available in a free public database intended to serve as a resource for research on the immune response to SARS-CoV-2. The samples were drawn from two sources: the first 160 participants of the ongoing ImmuneRACE study, and 1,200 or so subjects contributed by 6 global collaborators. A de-identified subject ID, COVID-19 status, age in years and sex were almost always included in the sample metadata. Where available, HLA class I and class II types were taken from metadata supplied by the sample provider and were not determined by assay-based typing. Study-wide conclusions, independent of this receptor: The quantity of clinical and demographic metadata differed by source and by participant and was supplied without curation.

One collaborating source in Seattle enrolled patients during active infection and followed them longitudinally through the course of disease. Whole blood was collected in K2EDTA tubes by collaborating institutions according to the institutions' own protocols. For TCRbeta analysis, collaborators shipped samples in one of three forms: frozen whole blood, isolated PBMCs, or DNA extracted from either of those sample types. In regard to this clone: Its antigen has not been determined. Qualities for individual bases were not recorded, and no much larger clone is one base off.

The immunoSEQ Assay, a bias-controlled multiplex PCR, was used to amplify TCRbeta CDR3 regions from genomic DNA. On the authors' methods: The number of nucleated cells in each sample was estimated from the amplification of reference gene primers within the assay. Sequence reads were collapsed and filtered to measure the absolute abundance of every unique TCRbeta CDR3 rearrangement. For each sample, productive Simpson clonality was calculated as the square root of Simpson's diversity index over productive rearrangements. TCRdb carries this immuneACCESS record with in-frame sequences only. Its versions omit some clonotypes, under half of them owing to an unresolved V gene in the studies checked, with the rest unexplained. V, J and clone size derive from that table, while D and trimming were established from the DNA sequence. For this sample the table gives around 260,000 clones, of which more than 85% were detected only once. 2.5% to 3% of the sample is taken by the ten largest.

Sequenced: peripheral blood. The source of this sequence is a young adult with COVID-19, enrolled during active disease.

DNA sequence: TGTGCCAGCAGCCAAGAGTTAGGCACAGGGTATAATTCACCCCTCCACTTT. Its amino acids are CASSQELGTGYNSPLHF. Recombination linked TRBV4-2 to TRBJ1-6; the D gene is perhaps TRBD1, from 6 matching bases. The CDR1 and CDR2 encoded by the germline V gene are LGHNA and YNFKEQ. There are 17 amino acids in the CDR3, from cysteine to phenylalanine inclusive. Here the CDR3 DNA is all that survives: 51 bases in frame from base 1. V is shortened by 0 bases, J by 4 bases, and the region joining them spans 13 bases.